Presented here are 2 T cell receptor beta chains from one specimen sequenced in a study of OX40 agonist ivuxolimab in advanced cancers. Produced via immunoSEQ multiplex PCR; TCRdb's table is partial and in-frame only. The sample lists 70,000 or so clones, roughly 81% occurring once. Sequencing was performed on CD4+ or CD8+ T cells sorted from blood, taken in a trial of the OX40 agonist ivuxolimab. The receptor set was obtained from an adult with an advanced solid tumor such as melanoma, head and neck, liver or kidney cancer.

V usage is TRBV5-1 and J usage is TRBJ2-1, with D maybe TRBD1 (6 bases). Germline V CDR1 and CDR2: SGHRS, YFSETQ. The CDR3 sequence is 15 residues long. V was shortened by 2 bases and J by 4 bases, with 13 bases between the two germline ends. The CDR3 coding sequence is TGCGCCAGCAGCTTCCCCGGGACAAGGTACAATGAGCAGTTCTTC. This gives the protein CASSFPGTRYNEQFF.

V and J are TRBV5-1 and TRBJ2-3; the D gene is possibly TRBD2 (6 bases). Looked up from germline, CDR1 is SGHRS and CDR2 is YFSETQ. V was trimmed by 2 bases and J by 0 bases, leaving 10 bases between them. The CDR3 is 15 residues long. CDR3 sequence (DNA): TGCGCCAGCAGCTTCGGCGGGACGAGCACAGATACGCAGTATTTT. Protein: CASSFGGTSTDTQYF.